The next 18 T cell receptor beta chains were all read from a single sample in a study of CXCR3-negative and CXCR3-positive naive CD8 T cells. Study-wide points: Higher TRB CDR3 hydrophobicity marked CXCR3-positive naive cells relative to CXCR3-negative naive cells.

No antigen has been identified for these receptors. The TRB libraries of cDNA were built by UMI-labeled 5' RACE. TCRdb derives one entry per CDR3 protein from the 5' RACE reads, leaving out DNA. This repertoire includes some 150,000 distinct CDR3 sequences. The sequenced sample consisted of naive CXCR3+ CD8+ T cells from blood. Subset given: CD45RO-CCR7+CD27+CD95- naive CD8+ T cells expressing CXCR3 (TNR3+). All receptors come from a human donor in good health. Some clones in this sample may be carry-over from other donors' samples.

The chain recombines TRBV7-9 with TRBJ2-7. Germline CDR1 reads SEHNR; CDR2 reads FQNEAQ (reference sequence). This CDR3 contains 12 residues. The CDR3 loop reads CASSLAVYEHYF.

This chain uses TRBV25-1 with TRBJ2-7; the TRBD1 assignment by TCRdb is unverifiable without DNA. The germline gives CDR1 MGHDK, CDR2 SYGVNS. The CDR3 is 15 amino acids. The CDR3 sequence is CASSDPGQGLYEQYF.

The rearrangement uses TRBV4-1 and TRBJ1-3. There are 15 residues in the CDR3. Germline V gene lookup returns CDR1 MGHRA and CDR2 YSYEKL. The CDR3 protein is CASSQDSGTGNTIYF.

V is TRBV7-8 and J is TRBJ2-1; TCRdb calls TRBD1, which cannot be checked without DNA. Germline CDR1 reads SGHVS; CDR2 reads FQNEAQ. The CDR3 sequence is 15 residues long. The CDR3 loop is CASSSGANVYNEQFF.

The gene calls are TRBV3-1 and TRBJ2-3. CDR1 is LGHDT, CDR2 YNNKEL, per germline (reference sequence). CDR3 length: 14 residues. Here the CDR3 reads CASSQGGSTDTQYF.

The chain combines TRBV28 with TRBJ2-5; TCRdb indicates TRBD2, and absent DNA this call remains unverified. The CDR3 has 13 residues. Per the germline V gene, CDR1 is MDHEN and CDR2 is SYDVKM. The CDR3 protein is CASSMGLAGPQYF.

This chain uses TRBV5-5 with TRBJ2-1. The CDR3 loop spans 15 amino acids. Germline V gene sequence: CDR1 SGHKS, CDR2 YYEKEE (reference sequence). This chain's CDR3 is CASSLDWILSNEQFF. Full variable domain (outside the CDR3, taken from reference TRBV5-5 and TRBJ2-1): DAGVTQSPTHLIKTRGQQVTLRCSPISGHKSVSWYQQVLGQGPQFIFQYYEKEERGRGNFPDRFSARQFPNYSSELNVNALLLGDSALYLCASSLDWILSNEQFFGPGTRLTVL.

V usage is TRBV30 and J usage is TRBJ2-5; absent DNA, TCRdb's TRBD1 call cannot be checked. Germline assignment: CDR1 GTSNPN and CDR2 SVGIG (reference sequence). The CDR3 runs to 12 residues. The CDR3 region is CAWTPNVETQYF.

The chain has TRBV30 and TRBJ1-2; the TRBD1 assignment by TCRdb is unverifiable without DNA. The V gene's germline CDR1 is GTSNPN and CDR2 SVGIG (reference sequence). This CDR3 region has 14 residues. The CDR3 protein is CAWKGTATSYGYTF.

CDR3 residues: CASSSPYRQDLTDTQYF. The genes are TRBV11-1 and TRBJ2-3; lacking DNA, the TRBD1 call made by TCRdb goes unchecked. This CDR3 is built from 17 residues. Germline CDR1 reads SGHAT; CDR2 reads FQDESV (reference sequence).

The gene calls are TRBV7-9 and TRBJ1-4. This CDR3 spans 19 amino acids. CDR1 SEHNR and CDR2 FQNEAQ come from the germline V gene (reference sequence). CDR3 residues: CASSLMVIVARTPNEKLFF. The full variable domain, with the rest looked up from reference TRBV7-9 and TRBJ1-4, is DTGVSQNPRHKITKRGQNVTFRCDPISEHNRLYWYRQTLGQGPEFLTYFQNEAQLEKSRLLSDRFSAERPKGSFSTLEIQRTEQGDSAMYLCASSLMVIVARTPNEKLFFGSGTQLSVL.

This rearrangement joins TRBV27 to TRBJ1-2. The length of the CDR3 is 15 residues. The germline gives CDR1 MNHEY, CDR2 SMNVEV (reference sequence). The CDR3 reads CASSLFPGSSYGYTF.

The chain carries TRBV7-9 and TRBJ2-7; the D call of TRBD1 rests on TCRdb alone, since no DNA is present to check it. This CDR3 contains 14 residues. Germline CDR1 and CDR2: SEHNR and FQNEAQ (reference sequence). CDR3 sequence reads: CASSLDPQTYEQYF.

The chain is built from TRBV14 and TRBJ2-7. Germline CDR1 SGHDN, CDR2 FVKESK. The CDR3 length is 14 residues. CDR3 sequence: CASSPRQVNYEQYF.

The V and J genes are TRBV28 and TRBJ2-7; TCRdb designates TRBD1, a call that cannot be tested without DNA. Germline V gene data show CDR1 as MDHEN and CDR2 as SYDVKM. This CDR3 has 13 amino acids. The CDR3 loop is CASSNRAGYEQYF.

The rearrangement joins TRBV12-3 or TRBV12-4 to TRBJ2-2; TCRdb picks TRBD2, but there is no DNA to check that call. This CDR3 comprises 18 residues. The CDR3 protein is CASTLGASGEFADGELFF.

The genes are TRBV5-6 and TRBJ2-7; TCRdb selects TRBD2, and the lack of DNA leaves this call unchecked. From germline, CDR1 is SGHDT and CDR2 YYEEEE. The CDR3 totals 14 residues. The CDR3 reads CASSRSWGGHEQYF.

The chain's CDR3 is CASSDAVGELFF. This rearrangement joins TRBV12-3 or TRBV12-4 to TRBJ2-2. The CDR3 extends over 12 amino acids.